This T cell receptor beta chain comes out of a study of T-cell reconstitution after alpha-beta-depleted transplantation in children. V trimming: 0 bases; J trimming: 3 bases; junction bases outside the gene matches: 7. The germline V gene has CDR1 MNHEY and CDR2 SVGAGI. CDR3 length equals 18 residues. Using unique molecular identifiers, the investigators prepared the TCRbeta library. TCRdb analysed the PCR reads with MiXCR anew, one entry per CDR3 protein. The profile shows more than 200,000 distinct CDR3 sequences, approximately 17% of them singletons. Sequencing used PBMCs, mostly from graft donor cells, obtained 360 days after TCRalphabeta/CD19-depleted stem cell transplant. The clonotype comes from a male patient between 2 and 9 years old who had a stem cell transplant for acute lymphoblastic leukemia, so the T cells may come from the graft donor. This chain joins TRBV6-5 and TRBJ1-4, with TRBD1 identical over 10 bases. CDR3 amino acids: CASSYSPGQGISNEKLFF. DNA for the CDR3: TGTGCCAGCAGTTACTCGCCGGGACAGGGGATTTCTAATGAAAAACTGTTTTTT.